Listed here are 12 T cell receptor beta chains from one sample, sequenced in a study of blood T cell repertoires in COVID-19. The assay was immunoSEQ multiplex PCR, and TCRdb's table has in-frame clones only and misses some. Among about 400,000 clones listed, 70% to 90% were seen once. Sequencing input: PBMCs or T cells enriched from blood (not recorded which). These receptor sequences come from a woman younger than 30 with acute COVID-19.

The chain carries TRBV9 and TRBJ2-5, with a tentative D call TRBD2 (6 bases). The CDR3 extends over 15 amino acids. Germline V gives CDR1 SGDLS, CDR2 YYNGEE. V lost 4 bases to trimming and J lost 1 base, with 14 bases between them. DNA for the CDR3: TGTGCCAGCAGCCCGAGTCCGGGACTCCAAGAGACCCAGTACTTC. Translating gives CASSPSPGLQETQYF.

The V call is TRBV27, the J call TRBJ2-2; a possible D gene is TRBD1 (6 bases). Trimming stripped 4 bases from V and 3 bases from J, with 9 bases between. Germline assignment: CDR1 MNHEY and CDR2 SMNVEV (reference sequence). The CDR3 extends over 14 amino acids. In nucleotides, the CDR3 is TGTGCCAGCAGTTACAGGGTCTACACCGGGGAGCTGTTTTTT. Its protein product is CASSYRVYTGELFF.

The rearrangement uses TRBV3-1 (or the pseudogene TRBV3-2) and TRBJ1-2, with D possibly matching TRBD1 (6 bases). Germline assignment: CDR1 LGHDT and CDR2 YNNKEL (reference sequence). The CDR3 spans 15 residues. Trimming pared 2 bases from V and 6 bases from J, leaving 16 bases between. CDR3 residues: CASSQNYQGRDGYTF. The CDR3 DNA sequence: TGTGCCAGCAGCCAAAATTACCAGGGGAGAGATGGCTACACCTTC.

The chain couples TRBV29-1 to TRBJ2-7, with TRBD2 as a possible D gene (5 bases). The V gene's germline CDR1 is SQVTM and CDR2 ANQGSEA. This CDR3 is built from 11 residues. V was cut by 6 bases and J by 4 bases, with 10 bases left in between. The CDR3 DNA follows: TGCAGCGTCGAGGGCAGGTACGAGCAGTACTTC. This codes for CSVEGRYEQYF.

This clone came up once. The chain has TRBV27 and TRBJ2-3; 12 bases are shared with TRBD1. Trimming at V came to 1 base and at J to 6 bases, leaving 14 bases not matched to a gene. The CDR3 runs 19 residues. Germline V lookup: CDR1 MNHEY, CDR2 SMNVEV (reference sequence). CDR3 sequence reads: CASSLWVPGQGARRDTQYF. In DNA form, the CDR3 reads TGTGCCAGCAGTTTATGGGTACCGGGACAGGGGGCCCGCCGGGATACGCAGTATTTT.

V usage is TRBV4-2 and J usage is TRBJ1-5, with D possibly matching TRBD1 (6 bases). Per germline, CDR1 LGHNA and CDR2 YNFKEQ. Trimming stripped 1 base from V and 2 bases from J, with 9 bases between. The CDR3 is 15 amino acids. The CDR3 DNA reads TGTGCCAGCAGCCAAGGGGAGGGGGGCAATCAGCCCCAGCATTTT. Its protein product is CASSQGEGGNQPQHF.

The genes are TRBV29-1 and TRBJ2-7, with TRBD2 identical over 12 bases. V trimming: 7 bases; J trimming: 5 bases; junction bases outside the gene matches: 6. Germline CDR1 reads SQVTM; CDR2 reads ANQGSEA. The CDR3 length is 13 residues. The CDR3 DNA reads TGCAGCGCCGCACTAGCGGGAGGTAACGAGCAGTACTTC. Residues: CSAALAGGNEQYF.

This chain joins TRBV27 and TRBJ2-4, with 7 bases that match TRBD2. The J segment lost 7 bases and the V segment lost 2 bases, leaving 8 bases of the junction unmatched. The CDR3 is 15 residues long. Germline V gene lookup returns CDR1 MNHEY and CDR2 SMNVEV (reference sequence). Written as DNA, the CDR3 is TGTGCCAGCAGTTTAGCGGGAGTTGCTCAGAACATTCAGTACTTC. Translation: CASSLAGVAQNIQYF.

The chain uses TRBV7-9 and TRBJ2-7, with 9 bases aligning to TRBD1. Germline CDR1 SEHNR, CDR2 FQNEAQ (reference sequence). CDR3 length: 12 amino acids. Losses at the gene ends were 8 bases for V and 3 bases for J; bases not matched to a gene: 2. Here the CDR3 DNA reads TGTGCCAGCGGGGGACAGGGCTACGAGCAGTACTTC. The encoded protein is CASGGQGYEQYF.

The rearrangement uses TRBV19 and TRBJ2-2, with D possibly being TRBD2 (6 bases). V was trimmed by 0 bases and J by 4 bases, leaving 12 bases between them. Looked up from germline, CDR1 is LNHDA and CDR2 is SQIVND (reference sequence). The CDR3 loop spans 16 amino acids. CDR3: CASSIDLASGTGELFF. CDR3 nucleotides: TGTGCCAGTAGTATAGATCTAGCGTCGGGCACCGGGGAGCTGTTTTTT.

This clone turned up a few times. The sample carries other DNA sequences with the same CDR3. V gene TRBV4-1 combines with J gene TRBJ1-1; D gene unclear. Germline CDR1 MGHRA, CDR2 YSYEKL. The CDR3 is 13 residues long. V was clipped by 1 base and J by 4 bases, with 7 bases between them. This chain's CDR3 is CASSQARGTEAFF. Written as DNA, the CDR3 is TGCGCCAGCAGCCAAGCCCGGGGCACTGAAGCTTTCTTT.

The chain carries TRBV19 and TRBJ2-1; D gene ambiguous. Trimming took 5 bases from V and 5 from J, leaving 10 bases between them. Per germline, CDR1 LNHDA and CDR2 SQIVND (reference sequence). The CDR3 runs to 13 residues. CDR3 sequence: CASSAGGNNEQFF. For the CDR3, the DNA is TGTGCCAGTAGTGCCGGCGGAAACAATGAGCAGTTCTTC.